This T cell receptor beta chain is from a study of blood T cell repertoires in COVID-19. Original processing notes: Estimation of nucleated cell counts relied on the amplification of reference gene primers. Profiling relied on immunoSEQ multiplex PCR, and the TCRdb table lists in-frame clones only, not all of them. The DNA was the basis for D and trimming; V, J and clone size are from that table. The sample contains over 9,000 clones, approximately 80% of which appear only once. Germline assignment: CDR1 LNHDA and CDR2 SQIVND (reference sequence). Between the trimmed V and J ends, which lost 3 bases and 0 bases, there was a span of 5 bases. There are 13 residues in the CDR3.

This chain connects TRBV19 to TRBJ1-2; D unresolved. Material: peripheral blood. The receptor was derived from a man aged 70-80 years with active COVID-19. The CDR3 bases are TGTGCCAGTAGTATCATAGCTAACTATGGCTACACCTTC. Translated, it gives CASSIIANYGYTF.